The entry that follows covers one T cell receptor (beta chain) sequence. CDR3 length equals 15 residues. V lost 2 bases to trimming and J lost 6 bases, with 15 bases between them. CDR1 SGHAT and CDR2 FQDESV come from the germline V gene (reference sequence). This sample is part of a study of T cells after yellow fever vaccination. About the study: The SMART-Seq v4 Ultra Low Input method served to prepare the low-cell-number fractions.

TCRdb re-derived calls from the 5' RACE reads in MiXCR, one entry per CDR3 protein. This table holds some 340,000 distinct CDR3 sequences, roughly 10% found once. The chain links TRBV11-1 to TRBJ2-3; D might be TRBD1 or TRBD2, each matching 6 bases. The clonotype comes from a man between 18 and 35 years old who received the YFV17D yellow fever vaccine. The source was CD4+ T cells sorted from PBMCs, collected 45 days after the yellow fever booster vaccination. This CDR3 is CASSLRWGAFDTQYF. The CDR3 coding sequence is TGTGCCAGCAGCTTACGTTGGGGGGCCTTCGATACGCAGTATTTT.